This T cell receptor beta chain was obtained from a study of cytomegalovirus exposure and HLA in healthy donors (dated by TCRdb to about 2017). In terms of the full investigation: According to an earlier analysis of 587 of the donors, roughly 180 million T cells yielded 117 million unique TCR beta sequences and roughly 280 Gb of sequence data. An early release that covered about 600 HLA-typed donors contained around 300 gigabases of sequencing data and tens of millions of unique TCR sequences. Of the roughly 400 genotyped donors, approximately 80% fell in the genetic ancestry cluster associated with self-reported Caucasian donors. The study aimed to test whether signatures of past pathogen exposure could be identified by cataloging public T cell receptors. Using immunosequencing, the study profiled T cell repertoires from around 670 subjects and related those repertoires to cytomegalovirus serostatus. In addition to the first cohort of roughly 670 subjects, a separate validation cohort of 120 different subjects was used. To predict cytomegalovirus infection status, the study brought together high-throughput TCR immunosequencing, statistical association of individual TCRs with disease status, and machine learning. In a later analysis, previously published TCR beta repertoires from hundreds of donors were re-analyzed and high-resolution HLA genotyping was added so that TCR occurrence patterns could be studied. The later analysis used no new phenotypic data to find candidate immune exposures, relying instead on TCR beta sequences and their occurrence across donors. An earlier analysis of approximately 630 of the donors applied high-throughput TCR beta sequencing to assess whether each TCR beta V gene segment acted as functional or pseudogenic. Donor age, sex, ethnicity and CMV serostatus were compiled alongside the repertoire data. A later genetic analysis took genome-wide SNP genotypes for about 55% of the 666 donors and used that subset as a discovery cohort. Every discovery cohort repertoire had been produced on one sequencing platform. HLA typing included class I and class II loci at four-digit resolution. Typing coverage differed by locus: A, B, C, DRB1 and DQB1 were typed in roughly 620-630 donors, DQA1 in approximately 520, DPA1 in 600 to 610, and DPB1 in roughly 470. A few DR-DQ haplotypes were handled as single units for association and clustering because linkage in the cohort was strong. On average, approximately 250,000 unique TCR beta nucleotide sequences were sequenced per donor among 300 to 500 genotyped donors of the cohort, with roughly 19% of those sequences being non-productive.

The cohort comprised some 730 healthy bone marrow donors. At the time of sampling, all cohort members were nominally healthy, though unrecorded immune exposures were likely present. The donor was CMV seronegative and belonged to the group of 350 to 400 seronegative cohort members. A peripheral blood sample was provided by each donor, and peripheral blood mononuclear cells were used for TCR beta sequencing. The Qiagen DNeasy Blood Extraction Kit was used to extract genomic DNA from the blood cell samples. Study-level results and caveats: Specific HLA alleles were associated with 16,951 TCR beta sequences at a false discovery rate of 0.05 in a later analysis. A later analysis found that HLA-associated TCR beta chains were more clonally expanded and had lower generation probabilities than equally common non-associated chains. Cytomegalovirus status was reported to be diagnosed by the classifier with high specificity and sensitivity in both the original and validation cohorts. An association between a missense DCLRE1C variant and V-gene and J-gene trimming of TCR beta chains was found in a later genetic analysis and replicated in an independent cohort. Linkage disequilibrium might explain the correlated functional status among segregating V segments, but an unknown experimental factor could not be excluded. It was suggested by the authors that the approach could potentially be generalized to other disease states and immunological phenotypes. Across donors, most TCR sequences were observed very rarely, whereas some public TCRs were present in many individuals. Three of the identified cytomegalovirus-associated TCR beta chains were confirmed in vitro to be specific for cytomegalovirus antigens. Assigning TCR associations to individual alleles was difficult when HLA alleles, especially DR and DQ, strongly co-occurred. The only immune exposure information available for the cohort was CMV serostatus. Because HLA typing was missing for some donors at each locus, association tests included only the typed subset. The study listed 150 to 200 TCR beta chains as associated with cytomegalovirus. Roughly 15 rarely observed V segments, including chromosome 9 orphons, were excluded from the earlier analysis of approximately 500 of the donors because counts were too low. The cohort was sequenced for TCR beta chains only, and without alpha or paired-chain data the features that could be detected were limited. In an earlier analysis of under 600 of the donors, most TCR beta V segments were observed in productive rearrangements about 90% or about 30% of the time, broadly matching IMGT annotations. According to a later genetic analysis, donors in an Asian-associated ancestry cluster had fewer N-insertions in productive TCRs than the approximately 650-donor mean. According to a later analysis, most CMV-associated TCR beta chains appeared to be HLA-restricted, and the HLA associations seemed to be driven largely by CMV exposure. According to a later analysis, parvovirus B19, influenza, CMV and Epstein-Barr virus appeared linked to several top co-occurrence clusters. Presence/absence analyses assumed roughly uniform sequencing depth across donors, an assumption that may not hold. A further reported finding was that TCR beta sequences accurately predicted the HLA-A and HLA-B alleles for most subjects in the first cohort. A cluster of highly shared sequence variants was judged likely to represent a technical artifact of the sequencing pipeline. Some IMGT-functional V segments, including TRBV6-2 and TRBV6-3, could not be told apart with the 87-base-pair reads, so those segments were excluded. In a later analysis, the rate of TCR association differed among HLA loci, with DRB1 alleles having the most associated TCRs and HLA-C alleles having the fewest.

In regard to this clone: No antigen is known for it. An end of the junction differs from the germline gene, which may be a read error.

Libraries came from the immunoSEQ multiplex PCR assay. For the multiplex PCR, a mixture combining 60 forward primers for TCR Vbeta segments and 13 reverse primers for TCR Jbeta segments was used. The CDR3 region of rearranged TCR beta genes was amplified from genomic DNA by a multiplex PCR assay. The amplified TCR beta libraries were sequenced on the Illumina HiSeq System as 87-base-pair reads. From the authors' description of their analysis: In a later analysis, about 80 million unique TCR beta chains were counted across the 650 to 700 repertoires, and roughly 11 million of these chains were shared by at least two donors. To remove PCR and sequencing errors, raw reads were error-corrected and collapsed into unique sequences using a nearest-neighbor algorithm that merged closely related sequences. To assign V, D and J gene segments, CDR3 sequences were aligned to IMGT reference sequences. Each retained sequence needed at least a six-nucleotide match to both a V gene segment and a J gene segment. A rearrangement was called productive if the CDR3 had no stop codons and remained in frame with V and J, and every other rearrangement was called non-productive. CDR3 was defined according to IMGT convention as the region running from the second conserved V-encoded cysteine to the conserved J-encoded phenylalanine. In an earlier analysis of more than 550 of the donors, sequences lacking an unambiguous match to a single V gene segment were excluded. An earlier analysis of just under 600 of the donors called V segments functional above 56.7% productive rearrangements and segregating when the between-donor standard deviation exceeded 5%. To diagnose cytomegalovirus status from the catalog of TCR beta chain sequences, a statistical classification framework was built. A later analysis assigned V and J genes by comparing TCR nucleotide sequences with IMGT/GENE-DB human TR gene sequences. The TCRdist pipeline was used in a later analysis to assign CDR3 sequences and most-parsimonious VDJ recombination scenarios. In a later analysis, each TCR beta chain was defined by its CDR3 amino acid sequence together with its V-gene family, and reads without a unique V-gene family were excluded. To address suspected cross-contamination and a sequencing artifact, a later analysis removed 592 highly shared, low-generation-probability nucleotide sequences. In a later analysis, a clonal expansion index for each public chain was calculated from normalized within-repertoire ranks of inferred template counts. In a later analysis, generation probabilities were computed using a VDJ recombination model fitted to out-of-frame rearrangements, and the results were checked against IGoR. A later analysis scored TCR-TCR, TCR-HLA and TCR-CMV co-occurrence with hypergeometric tests, applying a repertoire-size bias correction to TCR pairs. A later analysis estimated false discovery rates by permuting HLA or CMV assignments 20 times. In a later analysis, co-occurring TCRs were grouped with DBSCAN, and TCRdist sequence similarity was added when clustering was performed within HLA-allele-positive subsets. Repertoires with fewer than 30,000 or more than 120,000 public chains were left out of co-occurrence clustering, as were about five repertoires with anomalous nucleotide sharing. This immuneACCESS table, as held by TCRdb, lists in-frame sequences with V and J called but not all clones. Of the missing ones, under half trace to an unresolved V gene in checked studies; the others have no known cause. That table is the source of V, J and clone size, and D and trimming were worked out from the DNA. The table of this sample itemizes some 140,000 clones. The ten largest clones represent 1.5% to 1.9% of the sample.

The CDR3 spans 15 residues, from the cysteine through the phenylalanine. Just CDR3 DNA is preserved here, 45 bases in frame from base 1. CDR1 and CDR2 are drawn from the germline V gene: LGHNA, YSLEER. The sample taken for sequencing was PBMCs. The receptor comes from a woman aged 40 to 50 in good health and CMV-seronegative. The chain is encoded by TRBV4-3 joined to TRBJ1-1; no confident D gene assignment can be made. For the CDR3, the sequence is CAGSQEIGSRTRAFF. The sequenced DNA is TGCGCCGGCAGCCAAGAAATAGGGTCGAGGACTCGGGCTTTCTTT.